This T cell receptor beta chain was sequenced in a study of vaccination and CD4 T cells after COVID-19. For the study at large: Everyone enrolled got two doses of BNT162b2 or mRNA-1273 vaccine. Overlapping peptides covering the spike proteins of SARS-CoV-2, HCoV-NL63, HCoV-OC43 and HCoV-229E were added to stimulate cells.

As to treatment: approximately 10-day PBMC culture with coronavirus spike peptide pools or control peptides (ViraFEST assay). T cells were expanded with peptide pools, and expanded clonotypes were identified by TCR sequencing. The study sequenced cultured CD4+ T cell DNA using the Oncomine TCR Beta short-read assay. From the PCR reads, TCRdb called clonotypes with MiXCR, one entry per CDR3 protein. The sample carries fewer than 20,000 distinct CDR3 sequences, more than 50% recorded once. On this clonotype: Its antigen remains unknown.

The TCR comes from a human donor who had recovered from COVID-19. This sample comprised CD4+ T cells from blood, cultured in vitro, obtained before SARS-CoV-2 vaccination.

Here the CDR3 reads CATSRGLGTGGNYGYTF. The CDR3 nucleotides read TGTGCCACCAGCAGAGGACTCGGGACAGGGGGCAACTATGGCTACACCTTC. The V gene is TRBV15, the J gene TRBJ1-2, with TRBD1 matching over 12 bases. Germline loops: CDR1 LNHNV, CDR2 YYDKDF (reference sequence). Trimming cost V 1 base and J 2 bases; bases outside gene matches: 5. This CDR3 comprises 17 residues.